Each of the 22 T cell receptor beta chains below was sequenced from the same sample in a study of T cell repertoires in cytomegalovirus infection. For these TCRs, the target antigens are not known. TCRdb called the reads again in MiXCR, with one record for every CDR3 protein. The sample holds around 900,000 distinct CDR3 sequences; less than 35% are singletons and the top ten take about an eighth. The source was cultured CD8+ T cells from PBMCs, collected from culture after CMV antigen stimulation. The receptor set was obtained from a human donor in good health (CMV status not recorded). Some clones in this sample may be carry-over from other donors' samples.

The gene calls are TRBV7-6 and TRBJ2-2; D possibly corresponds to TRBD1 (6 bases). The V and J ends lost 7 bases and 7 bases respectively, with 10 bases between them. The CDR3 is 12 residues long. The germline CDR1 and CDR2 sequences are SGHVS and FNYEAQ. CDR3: CASTTRGGELFF. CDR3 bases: TGTGCCAGCACCACCAGGGGCGGGGAGCTGTTTTTT.

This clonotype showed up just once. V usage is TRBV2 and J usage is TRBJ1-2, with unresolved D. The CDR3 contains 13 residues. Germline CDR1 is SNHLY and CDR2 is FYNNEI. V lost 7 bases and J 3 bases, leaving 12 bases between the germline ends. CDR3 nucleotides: TGTGCCAGCATTGAGGATTCATACTATGGCTACACCTTC. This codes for CASIEDSYYGYTF.

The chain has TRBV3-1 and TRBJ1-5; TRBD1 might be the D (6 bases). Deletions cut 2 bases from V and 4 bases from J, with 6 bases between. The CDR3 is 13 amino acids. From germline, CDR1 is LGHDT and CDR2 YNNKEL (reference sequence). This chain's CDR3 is CASSQQGNQPQHF. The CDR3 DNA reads TGTGCCAGCAGCCAACAGGGGAATCAGCCCCAGCATTTT.

The CDR3: CASSLGTAAGYGYTF. The CDR3 DNA follows: TGTGCCAGCAGCTTAGGGACAGCCGCTGGCTATGGCTACACCTTC. The rearrangement links TRBV7-2 to TRBJ1-2, with D perhaps matching TRBD1 (6 bases). V was cut by 1 base and J by 4 bases, with 13 bases left in between. The CDR3 has 15 residues. CDR1 is SGHTA, CDR2 FQGNSA, per germline.

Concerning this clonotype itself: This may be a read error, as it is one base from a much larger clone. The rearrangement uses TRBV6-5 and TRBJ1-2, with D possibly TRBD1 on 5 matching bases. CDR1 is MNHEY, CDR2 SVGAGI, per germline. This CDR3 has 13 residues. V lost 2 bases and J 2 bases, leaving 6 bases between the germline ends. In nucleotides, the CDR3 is TGTGCCAGCAGTTACGAGGGGAACTATGGCTACACCTTC. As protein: CASSYEGNYGYTF.

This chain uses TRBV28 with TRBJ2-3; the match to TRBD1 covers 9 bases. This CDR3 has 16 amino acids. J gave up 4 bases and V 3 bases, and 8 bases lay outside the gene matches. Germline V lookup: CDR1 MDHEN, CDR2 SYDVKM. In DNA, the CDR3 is TGTGCCAGCAGTTTCGGGACAGGGCTGGGGTCAGATACGCAGTATTTT. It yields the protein CASSFGTGLGSDTQYF.

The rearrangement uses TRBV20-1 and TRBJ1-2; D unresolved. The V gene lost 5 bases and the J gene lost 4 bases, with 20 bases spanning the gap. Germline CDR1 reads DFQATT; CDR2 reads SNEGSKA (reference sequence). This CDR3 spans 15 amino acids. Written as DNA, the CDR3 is TGCAGTGCTCGACGGACCCCTAGTAGGGTCTATGGCTACACCTTC. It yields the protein CSARRTPSRVYGYTF.

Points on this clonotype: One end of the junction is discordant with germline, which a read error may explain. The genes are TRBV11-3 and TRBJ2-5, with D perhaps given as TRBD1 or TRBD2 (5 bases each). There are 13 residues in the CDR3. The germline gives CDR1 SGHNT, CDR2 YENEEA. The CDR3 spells CASGLDGGQTQYF. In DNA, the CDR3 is TGTGCCAGCGGCTTAGATGGGGGACAGACCCAGTACTTC.

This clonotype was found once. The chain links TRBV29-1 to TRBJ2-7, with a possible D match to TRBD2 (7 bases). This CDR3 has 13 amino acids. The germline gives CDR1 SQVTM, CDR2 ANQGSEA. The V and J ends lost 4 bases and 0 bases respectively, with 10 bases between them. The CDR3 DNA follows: TGCAGCGTTGGGGGGGGCCTCTCCTACGAGCAGTACTTC. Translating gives CSVGGGLSYEQYF.

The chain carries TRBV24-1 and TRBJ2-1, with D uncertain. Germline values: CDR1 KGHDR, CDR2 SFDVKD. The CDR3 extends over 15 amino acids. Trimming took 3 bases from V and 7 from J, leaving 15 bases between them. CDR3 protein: CATSDPRVGLNEQFF. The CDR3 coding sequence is TGTGCCACCAGTGATCCCCGAGTGGGGTTGAATGAGCAGTTCTTC.

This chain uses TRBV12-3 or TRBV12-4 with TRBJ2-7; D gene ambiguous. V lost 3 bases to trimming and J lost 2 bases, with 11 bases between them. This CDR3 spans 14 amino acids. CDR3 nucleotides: TGTGCCAGCAGTTTCGAGTCAAGAGCCTACGAGCAGTACTTC. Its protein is CASSFESRAYEQYF.

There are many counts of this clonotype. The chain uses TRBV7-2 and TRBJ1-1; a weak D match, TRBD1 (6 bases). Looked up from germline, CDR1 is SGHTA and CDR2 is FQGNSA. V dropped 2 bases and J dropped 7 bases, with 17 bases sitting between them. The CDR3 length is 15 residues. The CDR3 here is CASSLIVRGDREAFF. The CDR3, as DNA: TGTGCCAGCAGCTTAATAGTTAGGGGGGACCGTGAAGCTTTCTTT.

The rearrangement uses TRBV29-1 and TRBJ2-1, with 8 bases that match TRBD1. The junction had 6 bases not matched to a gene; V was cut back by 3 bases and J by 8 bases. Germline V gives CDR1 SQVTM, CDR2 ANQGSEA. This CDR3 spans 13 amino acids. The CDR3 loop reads CSVETGELDEQFF. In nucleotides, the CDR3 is TGCAGCGTTGAGACAGGGGAGTTGGATGAGCAGTTCTTC.

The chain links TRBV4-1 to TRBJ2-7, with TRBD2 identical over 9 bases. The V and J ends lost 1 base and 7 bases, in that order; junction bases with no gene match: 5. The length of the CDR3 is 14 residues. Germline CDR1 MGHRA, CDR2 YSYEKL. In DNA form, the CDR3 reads TGCGCCAGCAGCCAAGTAGCGGGGGCCGGGGAGCAGTACTTC. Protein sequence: CASSQVAGAGEQYF.

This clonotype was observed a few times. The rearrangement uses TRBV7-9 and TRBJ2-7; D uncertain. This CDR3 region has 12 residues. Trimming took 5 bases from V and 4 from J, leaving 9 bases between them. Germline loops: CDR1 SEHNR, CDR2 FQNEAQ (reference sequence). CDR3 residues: CASSRLAYEQYF. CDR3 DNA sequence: TGTGCCAGCAGCCGCCTCGCGTACGAGCAGTACTTC.

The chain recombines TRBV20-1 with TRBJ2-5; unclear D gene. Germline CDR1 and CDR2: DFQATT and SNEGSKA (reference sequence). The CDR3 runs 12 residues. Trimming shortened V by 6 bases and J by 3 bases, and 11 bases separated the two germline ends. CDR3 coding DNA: TGCAGTGCCTCACAGCGAAAAGAGACCCAGTACTTC. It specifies CSASQRKETQYF.

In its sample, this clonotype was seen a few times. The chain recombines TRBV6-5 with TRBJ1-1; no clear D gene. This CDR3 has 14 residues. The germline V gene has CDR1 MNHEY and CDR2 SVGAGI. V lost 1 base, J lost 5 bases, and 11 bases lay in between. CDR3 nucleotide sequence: TGTGCCAGCAGTTACTACCACCTTAGGACTGAAGCTTTCTTT. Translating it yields CASSYYHLRTEAFF.

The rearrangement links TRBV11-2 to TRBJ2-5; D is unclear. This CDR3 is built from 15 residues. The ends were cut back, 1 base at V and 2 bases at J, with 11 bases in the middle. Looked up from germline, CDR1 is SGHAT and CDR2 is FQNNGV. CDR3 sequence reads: CASSLGVHSQETQYF. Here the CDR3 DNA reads TGTGCCAGCAGCTTAGGGGTCCACTCACAAGAGACCCAGTACTTC.

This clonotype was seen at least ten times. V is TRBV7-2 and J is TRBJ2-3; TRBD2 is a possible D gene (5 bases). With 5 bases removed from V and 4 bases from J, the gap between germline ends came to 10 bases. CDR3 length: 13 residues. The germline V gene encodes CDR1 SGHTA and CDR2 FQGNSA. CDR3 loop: CASSPEVADTQYF. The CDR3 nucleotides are TGTGCCAGCAGCCCGGAGGTGGCAGATACGCAGTATTTT.

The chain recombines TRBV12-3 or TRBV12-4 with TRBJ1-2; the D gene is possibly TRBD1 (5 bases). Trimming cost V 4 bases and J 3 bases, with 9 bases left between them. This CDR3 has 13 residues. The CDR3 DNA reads TGTGCCAGCAGTTGGGGGATGGACTATGGCTACACCTTC. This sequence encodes CASSWGMDYGYTF.

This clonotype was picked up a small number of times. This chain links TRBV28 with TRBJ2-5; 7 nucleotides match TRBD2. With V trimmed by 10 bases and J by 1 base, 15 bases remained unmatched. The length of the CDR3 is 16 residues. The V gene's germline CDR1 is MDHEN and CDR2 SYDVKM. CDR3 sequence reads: CATWGGSGRIQETQYF. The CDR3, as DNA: TGTGCCACCTGGGGGGGTAGCGGGCGGATCCAAGAGACCCAGTACTTC.

CDR3 bases: TGTGCCAGCAGCTTGGGGGGCAGCTGGCCTGAAGCTTTCTTT. This sequence encodes CASSLGGSWPEAFF. The chain is built from TRBV5-6 and TRBJ1-1, with a weak D call TRBD1 (5 bases). The V gene lost 0 bases and the J gene lost 6 bases, with 12 bases spanning the gap. The CDR3 totals 14 residues. Germline-derived CDR1 and CDR2 are SGHDT and YYEEEE.